Included here is one T cell receptor beta chain sequence, with context. Antigen: not known. The entirety of the isolated RNA underwent reverse transcription, so expressed TCRB transcripts were sequenced. Data came from immunoSEQ multiplex PCR; TCRdb stores just in-frame clones and leaves some out. The sample lists around 120,000 clones; about 18% were seen once. CDR3 length: 13 residues. CDR1 SQVTM and CDR2 ANQGSEA come from the germline V gene. V was pared by 6 bases and J by 15 bases, with 24 bases between. The sample belongs to a study of beta chain features in type 1 diabetes. Overall study results and limits: Cells with high TCR expression could be over-represented by cDNA sequencing. Patients with Type 1 diabetes showed moderately but significantly shorter TCRB CDR3s in all four CD4+ subsets.

Sequenced: central memory CD4+ T cells from blood. The receptor comes from a man aged 18 to 29 with type 1 diabetes. The chain recombines TRBV29-1 with TRBJ2-4; D perhaps matches TRBD1 (5 bases). The CDR3: CSVREDPASGWYF. The CDR3 DNA reads as TGCAGCGTCCGCGAGGATCCAGCCTCAGGGTGGTACTTC.